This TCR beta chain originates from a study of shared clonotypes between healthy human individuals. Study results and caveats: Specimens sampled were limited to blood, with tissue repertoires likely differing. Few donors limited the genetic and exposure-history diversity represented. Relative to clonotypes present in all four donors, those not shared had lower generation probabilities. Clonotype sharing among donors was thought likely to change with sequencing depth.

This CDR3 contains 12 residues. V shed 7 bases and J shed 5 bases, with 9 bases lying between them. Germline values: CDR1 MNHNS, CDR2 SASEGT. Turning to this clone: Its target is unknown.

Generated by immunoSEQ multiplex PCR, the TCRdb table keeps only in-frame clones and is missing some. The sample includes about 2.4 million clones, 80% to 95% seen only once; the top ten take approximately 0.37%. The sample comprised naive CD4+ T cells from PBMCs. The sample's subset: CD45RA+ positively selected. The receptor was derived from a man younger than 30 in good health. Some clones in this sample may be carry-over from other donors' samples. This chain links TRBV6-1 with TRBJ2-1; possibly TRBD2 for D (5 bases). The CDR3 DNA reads TGTGCCAGCACACTAGTGAACAATGAGCAGTTCTTC. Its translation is CASTLVNNEQFF.